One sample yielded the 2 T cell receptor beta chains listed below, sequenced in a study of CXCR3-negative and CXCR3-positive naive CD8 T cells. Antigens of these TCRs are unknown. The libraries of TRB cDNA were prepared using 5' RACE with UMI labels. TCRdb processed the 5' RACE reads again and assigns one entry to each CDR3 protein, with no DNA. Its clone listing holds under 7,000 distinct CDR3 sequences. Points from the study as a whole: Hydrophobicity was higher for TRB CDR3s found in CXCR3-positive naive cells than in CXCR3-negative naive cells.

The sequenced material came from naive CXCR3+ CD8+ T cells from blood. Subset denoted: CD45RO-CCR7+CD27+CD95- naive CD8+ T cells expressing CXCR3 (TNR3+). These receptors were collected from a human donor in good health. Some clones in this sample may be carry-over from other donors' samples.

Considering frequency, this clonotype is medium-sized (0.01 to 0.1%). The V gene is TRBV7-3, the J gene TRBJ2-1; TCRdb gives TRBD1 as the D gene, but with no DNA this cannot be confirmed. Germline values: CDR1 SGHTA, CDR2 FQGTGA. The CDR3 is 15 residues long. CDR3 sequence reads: CASSLGTGIYNEQFF.

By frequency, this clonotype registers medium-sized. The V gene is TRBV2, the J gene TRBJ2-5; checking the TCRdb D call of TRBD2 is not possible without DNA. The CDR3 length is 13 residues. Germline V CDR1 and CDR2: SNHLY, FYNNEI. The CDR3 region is CASSYSPPETQYF. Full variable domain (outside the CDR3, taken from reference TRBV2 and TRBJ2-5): EPEVTQTPSHQVTQMGQEVILRCVPISNHLYFYWYRQILGQKVEFLVSFYNNEISEKSEIFDDQFSVERPDGSNFTLKIRSTKLEDSAMYFCASSYSPPETQYFGPGTRLLVL.